A single sample is the source of the 27 T cell receptor beta chains below, sequenced in a study of T cells in Graves' hyperthyroidism and ophthalmopathy. The source material, RNA transcripts, was used to amplify TCR beta CDR3 regions. The study used the HTBI primer set for a first-round RT-PCR of the TCR CDR3. One entry per CDR3 protein results from TCRdb running MiXCR on the multiplex PCR reads. The sample consists of a few hundred thousand distinct CDR3 sequences, about 12% of them appearing once. Input material: blood. The receptors originated from a woman between 18 and 30 years old with Graves' hyperthyroidism.

The rearrangement joins TRBV2 to TRBJ2-5, with 10 bases fitting TRBD1. The J segment lost 1 base and the V segment lost 7 bases, leaving 9 bases of the junction unmatched. CDR3 length: 16 amino acids. Germline CDR1 reads SNHLY; CDR2 reads FYNNEI. CDR3 amino acids: CASIPRGQGIQETQYF. The DNA for the CDR3 is TGTGCCAGCATTCCACGGGGACAGGGGATCCAAGAGACCCAGTACTTC.

The J gene is TRBJ2-7, the V gene TRBV6-1; 11 bases line up with TRBD2. With 7 bases clipped from V and 5 bases from J, the junction kept 7 bases outside the gene matches. The germline V gene encodes CDR1 MNHNS and CDR2 SASEGT. The CDR3 spans 14 residues. This CDR3 reads CASTLAGGPDEQYF. The CDR3 coding sequence is TGTGCCAGCACCTTAGCGGGAGGGCCAGACGAGCAGTACTTC.

The V gene is TRBV5-6, the J gene TRBJ1-2, with D unresolved. CDR1 and CDR2 (germline): SGHDT, YYEEEE. Trimming removed 0 bases from V and 6 bases from J, with 9 bases in between. The CDR3 covers 13 residues. CDR3 sequence: CASSLVGQDGYTF. CDR3 in DNA: TGTGCCAGCAGCTTGGTAGGGCAGGATGGCTACACCTTC.

This clonotype was counted ten times or more. V usage is TRBV12-3 or TRBV12-4 and J usage is TRBJ2-7; D remains ambiguous. V lost 3 bases to trimming and J lost 1 base, with 13 bases between them. The CDR3 extends over 15 amino acids. As DNA, the CDR3 is TGTGCCAGCAGTTTTCGCCAGAATCCTTCCTACGAGCAGTACTTC. Protein sequence: CASSFRQNPSYEQYF.

This clonotype was seen a few times. The junction shows a germline mismatch at one end, possibly a read error. This chain uses TRBV29-1 with TRBJ2-7; D may be TRBD1 or TRBD2 (6 bases each). CDR1 and CDR2 from the germline V gene are SQVTM and ANQGSEA. The CDR3 is 15 amino acids. CDR3 residues: CSVATGGHPPYGQYF. CDR3 DNA sequence: TGCAGCGTTGCAACCGGGGGACACCCACCTTACGGGCAGTACTTC.

V gene TRBV2 combines with J gene TRBJ2-2; possibly TRBD1 for D (5 bases). Trimming cost V 8 bases and J 2 bases, with 6 bases left between them. CDR1 is SNHLY and CDR2 is FYNNEI in the germline V gene. This CDR3 is 12 amino acids long. The CDR3 nucleotides read TGTGCCAGCCAGGGAAACACCGGGGAGCTGTTTTTT. This encodes CASQGNTGELFF. Complete variable domain (other parts from reference TRBV2 and TRBJ2-2): EPEVTQTPSHQVTQMGQEVILRCVPISNHLYFYWYRQILGQKVEFLVSFYNNEISEKSEIFDDQFSVERPDGSNFTLKIRSTKLEDSAMYFCASQGNTGELFFGEGSRLTVL.

This clonotype was seen a few times. The rearrangement joins TRBV5-8 to TRBJ2-7, with a possible D match to TRBD2 (5 bases). Germline lookup yields CDR1 SGHTS and CDR2 YDEGEE. V dropped 3 bases and J dropped 3 bases, with 10 bases sitting between them. This CDR3 is 13 amino acids long. The CDR3 is CASSWVGNYEQYF. CDR3 nucleotides: TGTGCCAGCAGCTGGGTCGGGAACTACGAGCAGTACTTC.

This clonotype was counted a few times. The genes are TRBV7-9 and TRBJ1-5; D gene unclear. V was trimmed by 5 bases and J by 0 bases, leaving 8 bases between them. There are 14 residues in the CDR3. Germline CDR1 and CDR2: SEHNR and FQNEAQ (reference sequence). The CDR3 DNA reads as TGTGCCAGCAGCAGAGTGGATAGCAATCAGCCCCAGCATTTT. This sequence encodes CASSRVDSNQPQHF.

The table lists this clonotype with many counts. The chain links TRBV3-1 to TRBJ1-4; no clear D. V was shortened by 4 bases and J by 6 bases, with 9 bases between the two germline ends. The germline V gene encodes CDR1 LGHDT and CDR2 YNNKEL (reference sequence). This CDR3 contains 13 residues. The CDR3 sequence is CASSRVPDEKLFF. The CDR3 DNA follows: TGTGCCAGCAGCCGGGTGCCCGATGAAAAACTGTTTTTT.

This clonotype was counted only a few times. This sequence joins TRBV12-3 or TRBV12-4 and TRBJ1-4, with D perhaps TRBD1 (6 bases). The ends were cut back, 1 base at V and 11 bases at J, with 11 bases in the middle. The CDR3 runs to 13 residues. CDR3 sequence: CASSLGRGGKLFF. Here the CDR3 DNA reads TGTGCCAGCAGTTTAGGCAGGGGTGGGAAACTGTTTTTT.

This clonotype was seen at least ten times. The J gene is TRBJ1-2, the V gene TRBV20-1; 7 positions agree with TRBD1. The CDR3 runs 12 residues. Per germline, CDR1 DFQATT and CDR2 SNEGSKA (reference sequence). With 6 bases clipped from V and 4 bases from J, the junction kept 5 bases outside the gene matches. The CDR3 is CSAYTGVYGYTF. The CDR3 nucleotides read TGCAGTGCCTATACAGGGGTCTATGGCTACACCTTC.

This clonotype showed up just a few times. The DNA for the CDR3 is TGCGCCAGCAGCTTGGCCTCGGGGAGGGGGAATGAAAAACTGTTTTTT. It codes for CASSLASGRGNEKLFF. The chain employs TRBV5-1 and TRBJ1-4; TRBD1 is a possible D gene (6 bases). Trimming stripped 0 bases from V and 5 bases from J, with 14 bases between. CDR1 SGHRS and CDR2 YFSETQ come from the germline V gene. This CDR3 has 16 amino acids.

In this sample, this clonotype turned up many times. The chain couples TRBV6-1 to TRBJ2-7; 7 bases are a match to TRBD1. The junction had 8 bases not matched to a gene; V was cut back by 3 bases and J by 0 bases. Germline CDR1 is MNHNS and CDR2 is SASEGT. This CDR3 is 16 amino acids long. The CDR3 coding sequence is TGTGCCAGCAGTGACGATAAGGACAGGCCCTCCTACGAGCAGTACTTC. This translates into CASSDDKDRPSYEQYF.

The rearrangement joins TRBV5-1 to TRBJ2-6; no clear D gene. CDR3 length: 17 amino acids. The V end was cut by 4 bases, the J end by 1 base, with 15 bases between. Germline values: CDR1 SGHRS, CDR2 YFSETQ. The CDR3 is CASSQRRGQSGANVLTF. CDR3 DNA: TGCGCCAGCAGCCAACGGAGAGGTCAGTCTGGGGCCAACGTCCTGACTTTC.

In its sample, this clonotype was seen many times. The chain joins TRBV5-1 to TRBJ2-7, with 10 bases lining up with TRBD1. With V trimmed by 4 bases and J by 7 bases, 5 bases remained unmatched. Looked up from germline, CDR1 is SGHRS and CDR2 is YFSETQ. CDR3 size: 13 residues. The CDR3, as DNA: TGCGCCAGCAGCCGGGACAGGGGTGAAGAGCAGTACTTC. Its translation is CASSRDRGEEQYF.

The J gene is TRBJ2-1, the V gene TRBV4-1, with 16 bases fitting TRBD2. V lost 0 bases, J lost 8 bases, and 4 bases stayed unmatched. The germline gives CDR1 MGHRA, CDR2 YSYEKL. The CDR3 totals 17 residues. The DNA of the CDR3 is TGCGCCAGCAGCCAAGAAAAGGGACTAGCGGGAGGGGATGAGCAGTTCTTC. As protein: CASSQEKGLAGGDEQFF.

This clonotype was detected ten times or more. Germline and junction disagree at one end, which may indicate a read error. This chain joins TRBV7-2 and TRBJ2-5; D might be TRBD2 (6 bases). This CDR3 has 15 residues. Germline V gives CDR1 SGHTA, CDR2 FQGNSA. CDR3 sequence reads: CASSLALAQEGTQYF. DNA for the CDR3: TGTGCCAGCAGCCTAGCGTTGGCTCAGGAGGGGACCCAGTACTTC.

In its sample, this clonotype was seen a few times. The chain employs TRBV28 and TRBJ1-3, with D possibly matching TRBD1 (5 bases). The CDR3 loop spans 15 amino acids. The V and J ends lost 6 bases and 2 bases respectively, with 14 bases between them. In germline, CDR1 is MDHEN, CDR2 SYDVKM. CDR3 in DNA: TGTGCCAGCAGCTTGGGGACTTCTGCTGGAAACACCATATATTTT. Translated, it gives CASSLGTSAGNTIYF.

This clonotype has a single count. The rearrangement links TRBV5-1 to TRBJ2-5, with D unresolved. Germline CDR1 SGHRS, CDR2 YFSETQ. The CDR3 covers 13 residues. V lost 0 bases and J 4 bases, leaving 7 bases between the germline ends. The CDR3 DNA reads TGCGCCAGCAGCTTGGAGTTTGTAGAGACCCAGTACTTC. Translation: CASSLEFVETQYF.

This clonotype was counted at least ten times. The chain recombines TRBV6-1 with TRBJ1-2; D unresolved. CDR1 is MNHNS and CDR2 is SASEGT in the germline V gene. This CDR3 comprises 13 residues. V was trimmed by 6 bases and J by 2 bases, leaving 10 bases between them. CDR3 protein: CASSPTNNYGYTF. The CDR3 DNA reads TGTGCCAGCAGCCCCACAAACAACTATGGCTACACCTTC.

This clonotype has at least ten counts. The chain recombines TRBV5-5 with TRBJ1-2; TRBD1 aligns across 10 bases. Germline values: CDR1 SGHKS, CDR2 YYEKEE (reference sequence). This CDR3 is built from 14 residues. The V segment lost 0 bases and the J segment 8 bases; nucleotides outside the gene matches: 4. The CDR3 DNA is TGTGCCAGCAGCTTGGAGGGGACAGGGGAAGGCTACACCTTC. As protein: CASSLEGTGEGYTF.

The rearrangement uses TRBV7-9 and TRBJ2-1; possibly TRBD2 for D (5 bases). V was shortened by 8 bases and J by 8 bases, with 13 bases between the two germline ends. The V gene's germline CDR1 is SEHNR and CDR2 FQNEAQ (reference sequence). CDR3 size: 12 residues. CDR3: CASPLGKDEQFF. In DNA form, the CDR3 reads TGTGCCAGCCCCCTCGGGAAAGATGAGCAGTTCTTC.

On this clonotype itself: A much bigger clone sits one base away, suggesting this may be a read error. The chain uses TRBV6-1 and TRBJ1-6; D unresolved. From germline, CDR1 is MNHNS and CDR2 SASEGT. The CDR3 spans 18 residues. CDR3 nucleotides: TGTGTCAGCAGTGAAGCGGTCCTAAAGAGCTCCTATAATTCACCCCTCCACTTT. This sequence encodes CVSSEAVLKSSYNSPLHF.

The chain recombines TRBV6-6 with TRBJ2-2; D is undetermined. Trimming took off 0 bases at V and 7 bases at J, with 6 bases between the two ends. This CDR3 is built from 13 residues. The germline V gene has CDR1 MNHNY and CDR2 SVGAGI (reference sequence). The CDR3 DNA follows: TGTGCCAGCAGTTACTCCCCGAACGGGGAGCTGTTTTTT. It is translated as CASSYSPNGELFF.

This clonotype appeared many times. The chain links TRBV27 to TRBJ2-2; D uncertain. Germline CDR1 MNHEY, CDR2 SMNVEV (reference sequence). Deletions cut 3 bases from V and 0 bases from J, with 8 bases between. The CDR3 covers 15 residues. As DNA, the CDR3 is TGTGCCAGCAGTTTCCACAGTACGAACACCGGGGAGCTGTTTTTT. Translation: CASSFHSTNTGELFF.

This clonotype was observed at least ten times. This CDR3 reads CASSLGAPNSNQPQHF. The CDR3, as DNA: TGTGCCAGCAGTTTAGGAGCCCCAAATAGCAATCAGCCCCAGCATTTT. The chain links TRBV12-3 or TRBV12-4 to TRBJ1-5; D gene uncertain. This CDR3 contains 16 residues. V gave up 1 base and J gave up 0 bases, with 10 bases separating them.

This clonotype has a count of ten or more. The gene calls are TRBV20-1 and TRBJ2-1; 8 bases fit TRBD1. The V gene end was trimmed by 6 bases and the J gene end by 0 bases; junction bases not matched to a gene: 16. Per germline, CDR1 DFQATT and CDR2 SNEGSKA (reference sequence). This CDR3 is 18 amino acids long. In DNA form, the CDR3 reads TGCAGTGCCCCTACCCCCAGGGGGCGCGTCAACTCCTACAATGAGCAGTTCTTC. It translates to CSAPTPRGRVNSYNEQFF.